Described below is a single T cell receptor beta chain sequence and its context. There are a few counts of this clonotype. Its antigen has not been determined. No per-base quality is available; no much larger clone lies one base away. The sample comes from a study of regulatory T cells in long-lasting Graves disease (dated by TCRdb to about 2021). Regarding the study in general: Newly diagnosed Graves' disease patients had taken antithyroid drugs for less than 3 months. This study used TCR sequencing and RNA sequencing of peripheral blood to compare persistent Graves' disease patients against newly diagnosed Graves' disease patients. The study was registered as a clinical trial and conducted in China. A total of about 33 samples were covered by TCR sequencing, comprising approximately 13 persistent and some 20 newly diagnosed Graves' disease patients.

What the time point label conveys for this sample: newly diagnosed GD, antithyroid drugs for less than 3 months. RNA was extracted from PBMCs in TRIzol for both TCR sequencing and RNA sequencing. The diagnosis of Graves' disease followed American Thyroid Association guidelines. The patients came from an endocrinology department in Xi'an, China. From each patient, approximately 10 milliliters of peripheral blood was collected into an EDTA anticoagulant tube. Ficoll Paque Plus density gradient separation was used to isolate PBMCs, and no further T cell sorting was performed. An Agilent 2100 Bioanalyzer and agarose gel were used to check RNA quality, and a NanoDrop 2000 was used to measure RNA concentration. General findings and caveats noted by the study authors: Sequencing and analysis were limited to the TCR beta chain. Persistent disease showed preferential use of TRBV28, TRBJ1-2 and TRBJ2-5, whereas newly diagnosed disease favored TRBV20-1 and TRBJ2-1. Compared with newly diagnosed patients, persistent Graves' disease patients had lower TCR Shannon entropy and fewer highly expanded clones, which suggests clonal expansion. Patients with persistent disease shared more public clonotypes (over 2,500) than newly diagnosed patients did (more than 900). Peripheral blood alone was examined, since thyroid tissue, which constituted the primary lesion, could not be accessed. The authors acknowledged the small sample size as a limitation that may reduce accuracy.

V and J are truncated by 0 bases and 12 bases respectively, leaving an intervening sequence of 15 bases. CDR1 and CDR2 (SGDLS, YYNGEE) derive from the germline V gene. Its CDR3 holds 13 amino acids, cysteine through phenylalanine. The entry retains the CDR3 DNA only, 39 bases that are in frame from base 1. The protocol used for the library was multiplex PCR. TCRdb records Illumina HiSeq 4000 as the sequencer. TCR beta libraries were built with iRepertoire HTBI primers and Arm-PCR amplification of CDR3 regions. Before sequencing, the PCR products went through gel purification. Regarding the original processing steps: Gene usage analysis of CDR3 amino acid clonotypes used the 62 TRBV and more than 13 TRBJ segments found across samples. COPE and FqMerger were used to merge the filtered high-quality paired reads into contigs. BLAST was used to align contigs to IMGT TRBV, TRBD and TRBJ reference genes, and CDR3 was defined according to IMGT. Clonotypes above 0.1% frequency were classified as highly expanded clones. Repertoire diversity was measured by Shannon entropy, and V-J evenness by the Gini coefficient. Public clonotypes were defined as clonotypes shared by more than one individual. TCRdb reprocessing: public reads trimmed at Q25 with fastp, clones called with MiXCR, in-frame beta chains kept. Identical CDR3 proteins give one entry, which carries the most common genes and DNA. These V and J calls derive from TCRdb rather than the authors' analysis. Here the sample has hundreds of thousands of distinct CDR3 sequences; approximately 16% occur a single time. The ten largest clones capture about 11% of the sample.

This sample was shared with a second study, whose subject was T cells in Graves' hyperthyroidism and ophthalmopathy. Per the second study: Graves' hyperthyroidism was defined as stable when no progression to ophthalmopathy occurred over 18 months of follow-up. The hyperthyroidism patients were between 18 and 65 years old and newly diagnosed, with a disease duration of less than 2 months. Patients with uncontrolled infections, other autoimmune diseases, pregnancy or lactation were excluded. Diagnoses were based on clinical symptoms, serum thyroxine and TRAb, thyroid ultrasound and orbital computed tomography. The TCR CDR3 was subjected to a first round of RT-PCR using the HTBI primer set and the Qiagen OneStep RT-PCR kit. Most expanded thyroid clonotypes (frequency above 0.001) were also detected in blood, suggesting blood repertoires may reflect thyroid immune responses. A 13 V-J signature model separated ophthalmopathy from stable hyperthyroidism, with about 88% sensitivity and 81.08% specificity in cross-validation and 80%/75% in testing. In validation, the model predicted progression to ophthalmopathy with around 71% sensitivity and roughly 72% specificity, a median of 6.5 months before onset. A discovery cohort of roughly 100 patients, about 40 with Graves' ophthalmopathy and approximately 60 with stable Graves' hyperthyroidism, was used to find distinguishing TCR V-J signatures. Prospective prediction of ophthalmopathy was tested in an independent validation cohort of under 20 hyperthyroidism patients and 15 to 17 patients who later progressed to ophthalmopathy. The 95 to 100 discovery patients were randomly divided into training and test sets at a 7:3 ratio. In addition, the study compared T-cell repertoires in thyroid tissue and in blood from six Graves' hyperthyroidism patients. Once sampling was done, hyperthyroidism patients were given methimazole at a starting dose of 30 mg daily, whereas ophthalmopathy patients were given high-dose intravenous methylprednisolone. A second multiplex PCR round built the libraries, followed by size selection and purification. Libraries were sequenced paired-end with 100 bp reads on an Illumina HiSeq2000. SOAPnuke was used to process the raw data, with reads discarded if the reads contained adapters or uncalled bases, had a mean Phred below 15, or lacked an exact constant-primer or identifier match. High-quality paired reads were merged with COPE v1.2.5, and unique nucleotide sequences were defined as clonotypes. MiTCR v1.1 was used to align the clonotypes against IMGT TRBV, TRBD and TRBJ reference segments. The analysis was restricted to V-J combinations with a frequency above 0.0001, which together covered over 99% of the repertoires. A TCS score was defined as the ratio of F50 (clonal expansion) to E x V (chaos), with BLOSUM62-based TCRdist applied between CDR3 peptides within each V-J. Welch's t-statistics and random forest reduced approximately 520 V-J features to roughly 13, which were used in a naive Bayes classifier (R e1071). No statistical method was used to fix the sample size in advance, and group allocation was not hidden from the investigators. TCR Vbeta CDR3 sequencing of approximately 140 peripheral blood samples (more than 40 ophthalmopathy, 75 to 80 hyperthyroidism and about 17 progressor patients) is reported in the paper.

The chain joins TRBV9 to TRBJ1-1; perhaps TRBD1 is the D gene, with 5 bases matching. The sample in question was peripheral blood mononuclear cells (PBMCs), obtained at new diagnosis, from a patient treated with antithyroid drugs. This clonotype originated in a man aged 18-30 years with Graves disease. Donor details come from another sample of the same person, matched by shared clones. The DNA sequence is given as TGTGCCAGCAGCGTAGACGGCTGGCGGGGGTCTTTCTTT. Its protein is CASSVDGWRGSFF.